A selection of T cell receptor beta chains follows, all from one sample in a study of beta chain features in type 1 diabetes. The protocol was immunoSEQ multiplex PCR, while the TCRdb copy is restricted to in-frame clones and leaves out a portion. The sample includes around 250,000 clones, about 25% of them seen just once. Sequencing input: central memory CD4+ T cells from blood. These TCRs come from a young man in good health. Both conserved end residues are part of each CDR3. The order of the fields is V gene, clone size, D gene, J gene, CDR3 DNA, CDR3 protein. D genes are given only for firm matches. Size tells how often a clone was seen (once, few, many) or the class of an expanded clone, and some rows leave it out.

v_call: TRBV9
clone_size: .
d_call: TRBD2
j_call: TRBJ2-5
cdr3_nt: TGTGCCAGCAGCCTAGGGACTACGGAGACCCAGTACTTC
cdr3_aa: CASSLGTTETQYF

v_call: TRBV2
clone_size: .
d_call: .
j_call: TRBJ1-6
cdr3_nt: TGTGCCTGCAGTGTGTTGGGGGGGGGCGCAACCCTCCACTTT
cdr3_aa: CACSVLGGGATLHF

v_call: TRBV28
clone_size: .
d_call: TRBD1
j_call: TRBJ2-7
cdr3_nt: TGTGCCAGTACGACAGGGTCCTACGAGCAGTACTTC
cdr3_aa: CASTTGSYEQYF

v_call: TRBV7-9
clone_size: many
d_call: .
j_call: TRBJ2-5
cdr3_nt: TGTGCCAGCGGCACGGGGACCCAGTACTTC
cdr3_aa: CASGTGTQYF

v_call: TRBV7-2
clone_size: many
d_call: .
j_call: TRBJ2-5
cdr3_nt: TGTGCCAGCAGCACCCGACTACAAGAGACCCAGTACTTC
cdr3_aa: CASSTRLQETQYF

v_call: TRBV7-9
clone_size: few
d_call: TRBD2
j_call: TRBJ2-3
cdr3_nt: TGTGCCAGCAGCCCATTCCGACTAGCGGGAGATACGCAGTATTTT
cdr3_aa: CASSPFRLAGDTQYF

v_call: TRBV7-8
clone_size: once
d_call: .
j_call: TRBJ1-2
cdr3_nt: TGTGCCAGCAGCTTAAACGGGGGCTACACCTTC
cdr3_aa: CASSLNGGYTF

v_call: TRBV10-3
clone_size: .
d_call: .
j_call: TRBJ2-1
cdr3_nt: TGTGCCATCAGAAATACTGCCGCCAATGAGCAGTTCTTC
cdr3_aa: CAIRNTAANEQFF

v_call: TRBV9
clone_size: .
d_call: TRBD1
j_call: TRBJ2-7
cdr3_nt: TGTGCCAGCAGCAAACGACAGGGGGCAGGGTACGAGCAGTACTTC
cdr3_aa: CASSKRQGAGYEQYF

v_call: TRBV29-1
clone_size: .
d_call: TRBD1
j_call: TRBJ2-3
cdr3_nt: TGCAGCGTCAGGGGGCAACTGTTCACAGATACGCAGTATTTT
cdr3_aa: CSVRGQLFTDTQYF

v_call: TRBV7-9
clone_size: many
d_call: TRBD1
j_call: TRBJ2-7
cdr3_nt: TGTGCCAGCGGATGGGACAGGGGGCAATACGAGCAGTACTTC
cdr3_aa: CASGWDRGQYEQYF

v_call: TRBV29-1
clone_size: few
d_call: TRBD2
j_call: TRBJ2-1
cdr3_nt: TGCAGCGTAGGACTAGCGGGGGAGCAGTTCTTC
cdr3_aa: CSVGLAGEQFF

v_call: TRBV7-2
clone_size: .
d_call: .
j_call: TRBJ1-2
cdr3_nt: TGTGCCAGCAGCTTACCCCTGAGGGCCTATGGCTACACCTTC
cdr3_aa: CASSLPLRAYGYTF

v_call: TRBV6-5
clone_size: .
d_call: .
j_call: TRBJ1-1
cdr3_nt: TGTGCCAGCAGCACCAGGAGGGGGTTAGAAGCTTTCTTT
cdr3_aa: CASSTRRGLEAFF

v_call: TRBV7-2
clone_size: .
d_call: .
j_call: TRBJ2-5
cdr3_nt: TGTGCCAGCAGCTTAGGACAACTAGCTGAGACCCAGTACTTC
cdr3_aa: CASSLGQLAETQYF

v_call: TRBV2
clone_size: .
d_call: .
j_call: TRBJ1-6
cdr3_nt: TGTGCCAGCAGTGAAGTGGGGGTCGGTTCACCCCTCCACTTT
cdr3_aa: CASSEVGVGSPLHF

v_call: TRBV6-5
clone_size: .
d_call: TRBD2
j_call: TRBJ2-3
cdr3_nt: TGTGCCAGCAGGGTAGCGGGGGTAGATACGCAGTATTTT
cdr3_aa: CASRVAGVDTQYF

v_call: TRBV7-2
clone_size: .
d_call: .
j_call: TRBJ2-1
cdr3_nt: TGTGCCAGCAGCTTAGGAGGACGAGAGCAGTTCTTC
cdr3_aa: CASSLGGREQFF

v_call: TRBV15
clone_size: few
d_call: TRBD1
j_call: TRBJ1-5
cdr3_nt: TGTGCCACCAGCGGACAGGGACTGCGCCAGCCCCAGCATTTT
cdr3_aa: CATSGQGLRQPQHF

v_call: TRBV4-3
clone_size: few
d_call: .
j_call: TRBJ2-7
cdr3_nt: TGCGCCAGCAGCCAAGCAATCGGCTACGAGCAGTACTTC
cdr3_aa: CASSQAIGYEQYF

v_call: TRBV6-1
clone_size: .
d_call: TRBD2
j_call: TRBJ2-3
cdr3_nt: TGTGCCAGCACGCTAGCGGGAGGGGCAGATACGCAGTATTTT
cdr3_aa: CASTLAGGADTQYF

v_call: TRBV6-5
clone_size: .
d_call: TRBD1
j_call: TRBJ1-2
cdr3_nt: TGTGCCAGCAGCCCTGGTGGGGACAGAATAAGCTACACCTTC
cdr3_aa: CASSPGGDRISYTF

v_call: TRBV13
clone_size: .
d_call: .
j_call: TRBJ2-2
cdr3_nt: TGTGCCAGCAGCTTACCCCCCCGAGGGTTAAGCGCCGGGGAGCTGTTTTTT
cdr3_aa: CASSLPPRGLSAGELFF

v_call: TRBV7-2
clone_size: .
d_call: .
j_call: TRBJ1-6
cdr3_nt: TGTGCCAGCAGCAGGACAGATTATAATTCACCCCTCCACTTT
cdr3_aa: CASSRTDYNSPLHF

v_call: TRBV7-9
clone_size: .
d_call: TRBD2
j_call: TRBJ2-7
cdr3_nt: TGTGCCAGCAGCTTAGGTTTGGACTCCGGGAGGGGTGAGCAGTACTTC
cdr3_aa: CASSLGLDSGRGEQYF

v_call: TRBV6-1
clone_size: few
d_call: .
j_call: TRBJ1-5
cdr3_nt: TGTGCCAGCAGCTTAACAGAAAATCAGCCCCAGCATTTT
cdr3_aa: CASSLTENQPQHF

v_call: TRBV29-1
clone_size: .
d_call: .
j_call: TRBJ2-7
cdr3_nt: TGCAGCGGCCTGGACTTTAGCTCCTACGAGCAGTACTTC
cdr3_aa: CSGLDFSSYEQYF

v_call: TRBV9
clone_size: .
d_call: .
j_call: TRBJ2-1
cdr3_nt: TGTGCCAGCAGCGTAGGGTTTAATGAGCAGTTCTTC
cdr3_aa: CASSVGFNEQFF

v_call: TRBV5-6
clone_size: few
d_call: .
j_call: TRBJ2-3
cdr3_nt: TGTGCCAGCAGCTGGAGCCGGGCCAACACAGATACGCAGTATTTT
cdr3_aa: CASSWSRANTDTQYF

v_call: TRBV2
clone_size: few
d_call: .
j_call: TRBJ1-1
cdr3_nt: TGTGCCAGCAGTTCGACATGGAAGTCTGAAGCTTTCTTT
cdr3_aa: CASSSTWKSEAFF

v_call: TRBV7-2
clone_size: .
d_call: .
j_call: TRBJ2-3
cdr3_nt: TGTGCCAGCAGCTTGGGGGCGGGAGTCACAGATACGCAGTATTTT
cdr3_aa: CASSLGAGVTDTQYF

v_call: TRBV29-1
clone_size: .
d_call: .
j_call: TRBJ2-4
cdr3_nt: TGCAGCGGTGGGGGGCGCGCCAAAAACATTCAGTACTTC
cdr3_aa: CSGGGRAKNIQYF

v_call: TRBV30
clone_size: .
d_call: .
j_call: TRBJ1-6
cdr3_nt: TGTGCCTGGAGGCAGGATAATTCACCCCTCCACTTT
cdr3_aa: CAWRQDNSPLHF

v_call: TRBV18
clone_size: many
d_call: .
j_call: TRBJ2-5
cdr3_nt: TGTGCCAGCTCACCACTGATGGCGGAGACCCAGTACTTC
cdr3_aa: CASSPLMAETQYF

v_call: TRBV5-4
clone_size: .
d_call: .
j_call: TRBJ2-7
cdr3_nt: TGTGCCAGCAGCTTGGATCGGGTTCCCGAGCAGTACTTC
cdr3_aa: CASSLDRVPEQYF

v_call: TRBV13
clone_size: few
d_call: TRBD2
j_call: TRBJ2-1
cdr3_nt: TGTGCCAGCAACCTAGCGGGGCGCAACAATGAGCAGTTCTTC
cdr3_aa: CASNLAGRNNEQFF

v_call: TRBV6-1
clone_size: few
d_call: .
j_call: TRBJ2-7
cdr3_nt: TGTGCCAGCAGTGCGAGGGGACCGGACGAGCAGTACTTC
cdr3_aa: CASSARGPDEQYF

v_call: TRBV9
clone_size: .
d_call: .
j_call: TRBJ1-2
cdr3_nt: TGTGCCAGCAGCGTGGAACCCTATGGCTACACCTTC
cdr3_aa: CASSVEPYGYTF

v_call: TRBV7-9
clone_size: many
d_call: .
j_call: TRBJ2-7
cdr3_nt: TGTGCCAGCAGCGCCGGAACAGGCGATTACGAGCAGTACTTC
cdr3_aa: CASSAGTGDYEQYF

v_call: TRBV11-2
clone_size: .
d_call: TRBD1
j_call: TRBJ2-3
cdr3_nt: TGTGCCAGCAGCCATTCCGGGACAGAGCAGTATTTT
cdr3_aa: CASSHSGTEQYF

v_call: TRBV23-1
clone_size: few
d_call: .
j_call: TRBJ2-7
cdr3_nt: TGCGCCAGCAGTCCCCTCCCGGGGCGAAGGGCCTACGAGCAGTACTTC
cdr3_aa: CASSPLPGRRAYEQYF

v_call: TRBV7-2
clone_size: .
d_call: TRBD2
j_call: TRBJ2-1
cdr3_nt: TGTGCCAGCAGCTCCACCGGAGCGGGAGGATCGTCAGCCAATGAGCAGTTCTTC
cdr3_aa: CASSSTGAGGSSANEQFF

v_call: TRBV18
clone_size: few
d_call: .
j_call: TRBJ2-1
cdr3_nt: TGTGCCAGCTCACCTCCCTCTTTGGGGAATGAGCAGTTCTTC
cdr3_aa: CASSPPSLGNEQFF

v_call: TRBV10-2
clone_size: few
d_call: TRBD2
j_call: TRBJ2-3
cdr3_nt: TGCGCCAGCAGATACCAAGCGGGGGGCGGAGGCGCAGATACGCAGTATTTT
cdr3_aa: CASRYQAGGGGADTQYF

v_call: TRBV7-9
clone_size: many
d_call: .
j_call: TRBJ2-1
cdr3_nt: TGTGCCAGCAGCTTTAGCTCCTACAATGAGCAGTTCTTC
cdr3_aa: CASSFSSYNEQFF